A selection of T cell receptor beta chains follows, all from one sample in a study of chemoradiotherapy in HPV16-positive cancers. Method: immunoSEQ multiplex PCR; TCRdb's copy keeps in-frame clones and lacks some. The repertoire holds 9,500 to 15,000 clones, with less than 90% as singletons. The source material was blood, sampled from a patient who underwent chemoradiotherapy. These receptors originate from a human donor with HPV-associated anogenital cancer. Both conserved end residues are part of each CDR3. The order of the fields is V gene, clone size, D gene, J gene, CDR3 protein, CDR3 DNA. The D gene is left open where the match is weak. Size values are once, few and many counts, or a class for expanded clones, and some rows have none.

TRBV5-1	once	TRBD2	TRBJ2-1	CASSLTTTSGGFQFF	TGCGCCAGCAGCCTAACTACGACTAGCGGGGGGTTTCAGTTCTTC
TRBV29-1	NA	NA	TRBJ1-1	CSGHLGATEAFF	TGCAGCGGCCATCTGGGGGCCACTGAAGCTTTCTTT
TRBV4-3	NA	TRBD2	TRBJ2-1	CASSQGLAGNNEQFF	TGCGCCAGCAGCCAAGGACTAGCGGGTAACAATGAGCAGTTCTTC
TRBV10-1	NA	TRBD1	TRBJ2-7	CASSVRRGPYEQYF	TGCGCCAGCAGTGTTAGAAGGGGGCCCTACGAGCAGTACTTC
TRBV5-4	NA	TRBD2	TRBJ2-5	CASSLFVPSGQETQYF	TGTGCCAGCAGCTTGTTTGTCCCTAGCGGACAAGAGACCCAGTACTTC
TRBV29-1	few	NA	TRBJ1-1	CSARVTGFAFF	TGCAGCGCCAGGGTTACGGGGTTCGCTTTCTTT
TRBV7-9	NA	NA	TRBJ1-6	CASRKAGSPLHF	TGTGCCAGCAGAAAAGCGGGTTCACCCCTCCACTTT
TRBV6-5	NA	NA	TRBJ2-7	CASSYGVGGHEQYF	TGTGCCAGCAGTTACGGAGTGGGCGGGCACGAGCAGTACTTC
TRBV7-2	once	NA	TRBJ2-3	CASSLVRSDTQYF	TGTGCCAGCAGCTTAGTGCGGTCAGATACGCAGTATTTT
TRBV19	NA	TRBD1	TRBJ2-5	CASSIRGQGFGETQYF	TGTGCCAGTAGTATAAGAGGACAGGGGTTCGGGGAGACCCAGTACTTC
TRBV6-1	NA	NA	TRBJ1-2	CASSESRNDYGYTF	TGTGCCAGCAGTGAAAGCCGGAATGACTATGGCTACACCTTC
TRBV4-2	NA	NA	TRBJ2-5	CASSQDRGIGAGGTQYF	TGTGCCAGCAGCCAAGATAGGGGCATCGGGGCCGGGGGGACCCAGTACTTC
TRBV12-5	NA	TRBD2	TRBJ2-3	CASGSSGGQVDTQYF	TGTGCTAGTGGTTCTAGCGGGGGGCAGGTAGATACGCAGTATTTT
TRBV7-3	NA	NA	TRBJ1-1	CASSLTGAGTEAFF	TGTGCCAGCAGCTTAACAGGGGCGGGAACTGAAGCTTTCTTT
TRBV10-3	NA	NA	TRBJ1-5	CAISADPSNQPQHF	TGTGCCATCAGTGCGGATCCCAGCAATCAGCCCCAGCATTTT
TRBV4-1	NA	NA	TRBJ2-7	CASSLREGAYEQYF	TGCGCCAGCAGCCTCCGCGAGGGGGCCTACGAGCAGTACTTC
TRBV27	NA	NA	TRBJ2-2	CASNLGGANTGELFF	TGTGCCAGCAATTTGGGGGGAGCGAACACCGGGGAGCTGTTTTTT
TRBV19	NA	NA	TRBJ1-1	CASSIPGFGGTEAFF	TGTGCCAGTAGTATACCAGGGTTTGGGGGCACTGAAGCTTTCTTT
TRBV7-2	NA	NA	TRBJ2-1	CASSLVGAGPNNEQFF	TGTGCCAGCAGCTTAGTCGGGGCGGGGCCTAACAATGAGCAGTTCTTC
TRBV9	NA	NA	TRBJ2-5	CASSAGEVGETQYF	TGTGCCAGCAGCGCCGGGGAGGTTGGCGAGACCCAGTACTTC
TRBV7-9	NA	NA	TRBJ2-7	CASSSFGSPDHEQYF	TGTGCCAGCAGCTCTTTTGGTTCTCCGGACCACGAGCAGTACTTC
TRBV5-6	once	TRBD1	TRBJ2-5	CASSIRDRVQETQYF	TGTGCCAGCAGCATCCGGGACAGGGTCCAAGAGACCCAGTACTTC
TRBV7-8	NA	NA	TRBJ2-7	CASSLGGVEQYF	TGTGCCAGCAGCTTAGGGGGGGTCGAGCAGTACTTC
TRBV4-1	NA	NA	TRBJ2-1	CASRGGTDSYNEQFF	TGCGCCAGCAGGGGCGGGACAGACTCCTACAATGAGCAGTTCTTC
TRBV29-1	NA	TRBD1	TRBJ1-2	CSVEGGTGTNYGYTF	TGCAGCGTTGAAGGTGGGACAGGAACTAACTATGGCTACACCTTC
TRBV29-1	NA	TRBD1	TRBJ1-1	CSVGGQGAEAFF	TGCAGCGTCGGGGGACAGGGGGCCGAAGCTTTCTTT
TRBV23-1	NA	NA	TRBJ2-6	CASSKFDTQQSRANVLTF	TGCGCCAGCAGTAAGTTTGATACGCAACAAAGTCGGGCCAACGTCCTGACTTTC
TRBV4-1	few	TRBD1	TRBJ2-5	CASSQDPSLTGVETQYF	TGCGCCAGCAGCCAAGACCCCTCCCTTACAGGGGTTGAGACCCAGTACTTC
TRBV5-1	NA	TRBD1	TRBJ1-1	CASSDRDRGSTEAFF	TGCGCCAGCAGCGACCGGGACAGGGGTTCCACTGAAGCTTTCTTT
TRBV13	NA	TRBD1	TRBJ1-3	CASIPYGQGAWNTIYF	TGTGCCAGCATCCCCTATGGGCAGGGGGCGTGGAACACCATATATTTT
TRBV7-3	NA	NA	TRBJ1-2	CASSSSQGGGGYTF	TGTGCCAGCAGCTCCAGCCAGGGCGGAGGTGGCTACACCTTC
TRBV10-3	NA	NA	TRBJ2-1	CAIGPGDRFQFF	TGTGCCATCGGGCCCGGAGACAGGTTTCAGTTCTTC
TRBV9	NA	TRBD2	TRBJ2-2	CASSVAHSGGPSGELFF	TGTGCCAGCAGCGTAGCGCATAGCGGGGGGCCGTCCGGGGAGCTGTTTTTT